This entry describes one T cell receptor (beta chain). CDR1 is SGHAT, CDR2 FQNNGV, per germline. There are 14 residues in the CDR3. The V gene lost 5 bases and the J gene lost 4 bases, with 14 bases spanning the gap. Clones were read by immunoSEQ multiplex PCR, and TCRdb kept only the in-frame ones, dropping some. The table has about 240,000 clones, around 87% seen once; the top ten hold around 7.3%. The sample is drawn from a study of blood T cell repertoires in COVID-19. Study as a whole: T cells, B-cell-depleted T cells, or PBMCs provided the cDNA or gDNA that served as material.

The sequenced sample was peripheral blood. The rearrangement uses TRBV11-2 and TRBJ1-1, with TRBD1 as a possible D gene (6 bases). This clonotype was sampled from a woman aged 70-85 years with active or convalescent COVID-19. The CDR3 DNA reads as TGTGCCAGCAGCCCCGCGGGGGCGGGCACTGAAGCTTTCTTT. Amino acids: CASSPAGAGTEAFF.